Listed below are T cell receptor beta chains from one sample, sequenced in a study of cytotoxic CD8 clonotypes in ibrutinib-treated CLL. TCRdb's copy holds only in-frame clones and misses some; the assay was immunoSEQ multiplex PCR. This sample has about 130,000 clones, with around 85% found just once. The starting material was PBMCs, obtained after 24 months of ibrutinib treatment. Receptors were obtained from a human donor with chronic lymphocytic leukemia. Each CDR3 is given without its conserved first and last residue. The order of the fields is V gene, J gene, CDR3 protein.

TRBV5-4,TRBJ1-4,ASSLEGALNEKLF
TRBV11-2,TRBJ2-5,ASSSLGGSETQY
TRBV28,TRBJ2-7,ASSLGGQGLVEQY
TRBV6-1,TRBJ2-1,ASNLGGASYNEQF
TRBV29-1,TRBJ2-1,SVPGQVWNEQF
TRBV6-5,TRBJ1-2,ASSYRAGQGYGYT
TRBV9,TRBJ1-2,ARVAPRVDGNYGYT
TRBV28,TRBJ2-2,ASSLSRNTGELF
TRBV11-2,TRBJ2-7,ASSAGTSGTYGLSYEQY
TRBV7-2,TRBJ2-5,ASSFPGLARGETQY
TRBV18,TRBJ1-1,ASSPPSTKTNTEAF
TRBV7-2,TRBJ2-7,ATRSGSYEQY
TRBV7-2,TRBJ2-7,ASSLEGSTSYEQY
TRBV29-1,TRBJ2-1,SVLAVTYNEQF
TRBV10-3,TRBJ2-1,AISGRGLNEQF
TRBV28,TRBJ2-1,ASSPGGSYNEQF
TRBV28,TRBJ2-5,ASSTGTPETQY
TRBV18,TRBJ2-7,ASSPQDYSYEQY
TRBV5-4,TRBJ2-6,ASSLYRGLSSGANVLT
TRBV28,TRBJ1-2,ASSLLGQGSLESYT
TRBV19,TRBJ2-3,ASSRRQGGTDTQY
TRBV28,TRBJ1-2,ASSPGRNYGYT
TRBV6-5,TRBJ2-3,ASSYADRTDTQY
TRBV2,TRBJ1-5,ASSPQGVGNQPQH
TRBV5-4,TRBJ2-7,ASSLGTGGYEQY
TRBV9,TRBJ2-5,ASSVVGQGDQY
TRBV9,TRBJ2-7,ASSVGSGRAGEQY
TRBV5-1,TRBJ2-3,ATRGLITDTQY
TRBV18,TRBJ2-3,ASSLTSGGSGSSTDTQY
TRBV2,TRBJ2-7,ASSGLAGRVFLYEQY
TRBV15,TRBJ1-5,ATSRDRDRGRLGQPQH
TRBV28,TRBJ2-7,ASSFLGAAIGDIYEQY
TRBV6-5,TRBJ1-1,ASSYSTGWSTEAF
TRBV5-1,TRBJ1-3,ASSLLGAGSSGNTIY
TRBV28,TRBJ2-5,ASSLGPRETQY
TRBV19,TRBJ1-2,ASSMAGGNYGYT
TRBV13,TRBJ2-1,ASRRPGTYNEQF
TRBV10-3,TRBJ2-7,AISVGAGAGGYEQY
TRBV28,TRBJ1-2,ASKSDRAGRFT
TRBV7-8,TRBJ2-7,ASSLRVGSSYEQY
TRBV7-2,TRBJ2-2,ASSLRAAASNTGELF
TRBV5-4,TRBJ2-1,ASSLERFYNNEQF
TRBV10-3,TRBJ2-6,AISFPPGRASGANVLT
TRBV7-3,TRBJ1-2,ASSSTGGAGYGYT
TRBV6-6,TRBJ2-7,ASRRGQPYEQY
TRBV7-2,TRBJ2-5,ASSFRIVAETQY
TRBV28,TRBJ2-2,ASSLATSNTGELF
TRBV4-3,TRBJ2-5,ASSPGTSGGETQY
TRBV20-1,TRBJ2-1,SARAGLLTV
TRBV2,TRBJ1-2,ASRDPRQGDGYT
TRBV6-6,TRBJ2-1,ASSSWAGVNEQF
TRBV7-3,TRBJ2-1,ASSRGGQGVDEQF
TRBV5-4,TRBJ2-7,ASSPTKTYEQY
TRBV5-4,TRBJ2-7,ASSPAGLYEQY
TRBV7-2,TRBJ1-3,ASSTTTSGNTIY